Listed here is a single T cell receptor (beta chain). Deletions cut 5 bases from V and 5 bases from J, with 8 bases between. The CDR3 runs to 11 residues. Germline CDR1 is SGHRS and CDR2 is YFSETQ. In the study's own analysis: Counts of nucleated cells, estimated from reference gene primer amplification, were obtained. Only in-frame clones appear in the TCRdb table, and some are missing; sequencing was by immunoSEQ multiplex PCR. D and trimming come from the DNA, and the V and J calls and clone size come from that table. Of about 360,000 clones in the sample, approximately 89% are singletons; the top ten hold 1.9%. This record belongs to a study of blood T cell repertoires in COVID-19. Overall study context: Whether acute or convalescent, the COVID-19 samples came from the United States, Italy and Spain.

The study drew participants aged about 18 to 89 years from about two dozen US areas. In assigning cohorts, the study relied on participant-reported clinical history. The source material was PBMCs or T cells enriched from blood (not recorded which). The V and J genes are TRBV5-1 and TRBJ2-7; tentatively, D is TRBD2 (5 bases). The TCR was taken from a man aged 35-49 years in a cohort exposed to, infected with or recovered from COVID-19 (not recorded which). CDR3 coding DNA: TGCGCCAGCAGAGCGGAGGACGAGCAGTACTTC. This gives the protein CASRAEDEQYF.